Below, 9 T cell receptor beta chains from the same sample are listed, as sequenced in a study of T cell repertoires in cytomegalovirus infection. No antigen is known for these receptors. TCRdb independently ran MiXCR on the reads; one entry per CDR3 protein. The sample lists approximately 280,000 distinct CDR3 sequences; 22% were seen once. Source: cultured PBMCs, taken from culture after CMV antigen stimulation. These receptors were taken from a human donor in good health (CMV status not recorded). Some clones in this sample may be carry-over from other donors' samples.

This clonotype was seen ten or more times. The chain recombines TRBV4-1 with TRBJ2-1, with D perhaps TRBD2 (7 bases). Trimming removed 1 base from V and 2 bases from J, with 12 bases in between. This CDR3 is built from 16 residues. Per the germline V gene, CDR1 is MGHRA and CDR2 is YSYEKL. The CDR3 here is CASSQVGGGAYNEQFF. Here the CDR3 DNA reads TGCGCCAGCAGCCAAGTAGGGGGGGGCGCCTACAATGAGCAGTTCTTC.

Concerning this clonotype: A much more abundant neighbour one base away suggests this may be a read error. J is TRBJ2-1 and V is TRBV7-6, with a tentative D call TRBD2 (6 bases). This CDR3 has 16 residues. The ends were cut back, 8 bases at V and 10 bases at J, with 27 bases in the middle. Germline CDR1 reads SGHVS; CDR2 reads FNYEAQ. In DNA form, the CDR3 reads TGTGCCAGCTACAAAATTGGGCTAGCGAGAGGTAGGGAGCAGTTCTTC. Its translation: CASYKIGLARGREQFF.

The chain employs TRBV25-1 and TRBJ1-2, with a weak D call TRBD1 (5 bases). Trimming took 0 bases from V and 0 from J, leaving 14 bases between them. Germline CDR1 is MGHDK and CDR2 is SYGVNS. The CDR3 covers 17 residues. For the CDR3, the DNA is TGTGCCAGCAGTGAATACGGGGCAGGATCAGCTAACTATGGCTACACCTTC. Translated: CASSEYGAGSANYGYTF.

This clonotype was found a few times. The chain uses TRBV7-2 and TRBJ1-4; D might be TRBD1 (5 bases). V lost 2 bases to trimming and J lost 0 bases, with 13 bases between them. CDR3 length equals 17 residues. Germline V gene sequence: CDR1 SGHTA, CDR2 FQGNSA. The CDR3 spells CASSLLTAISTNEKLFF. In nucleotides, the CDR3 is TGTGCCAGCAGCTTATTGACAGCCATTTCAACTAATGAAAAACTGTTTTTT.

The gene calls are TRBV2 and TRBJ1-4, with D maybe TRBD1 (5 bases). There are 14 residues in the CDR3. The germline CDR1 and CDR2 sequences are SNHLY and FYNNEI. The V gene lost 6 bases and the J gene lost 7 bases, with 15 bases spanning the gap. CDR3 amino acids: CASSATERGEKLFF. The CDR3 DNA reads as TGTGCCAGCAGCGCGACTGAAAGGGGTGAAAAACTGTTTTTT.

The V gene is TRBV6-2 or TRBV6-3, the J gene TRBJ2-1, with D perhaps given as TRBD1 or TRBD2 (5 bases each). Germline CDR1 reads MNHEY; CDR2 reads SVGEGT. The CDR3 consists of 14 residues. The V end was cut by 6 bases, the J end by 4 bases, with 13 bases between. CDR3 in amino acids: CASSTGTVYNEQFF. The CDR3, as DNA: TGTGCCAGCAGCACCGGGACGGTTTACAATGAGCAGTTCTTC.

This clonotype appeared a few times. The chain links TRBV19 to TRBJ2-1; D is perhaps TRBD1 (5 bases). Trimming took 5 bases from V and 3 from J, leaving 8 bases between them. Germline values: CDR1 LNHDA, CDR2 SQIVND (reference sequence). The CDR3 contains 13 residues. CDR3 in amino acids: CASSHTGYNEQFF. The CDR3 DNA sequence: TGTGCCAGTAGTCATACAGGCTACAATGAGCAGTTCTTC. Complete variable domain (other parts from reference TRBV19 and TRBJ2-1): DGGITQSPKYLFRKEGQNVTLSCEQNLNHDAMYWYRQDPGQGLRLIYYSQIVNDFQKGDIAEGYSVSREKKESFPLTVTSAQKNPTAFYLCASSHTGYNEQFFGPGTRLTVL.

The V call is TRBV9, the J call TRBJ1-1, with D uncertain. With 7 bases removed from V and 3 bases from J, the gap between germline ends came to 19 bases. The CDR3 has 15 amino acids. The germline V gene encodes CDR1 SGDLS and CDR2 YYNGEE. Here the CDR3 DNA reads TGTGCCAGCGGTGGACTAGGGTTTAGGCACACTGAAGCTTTCTTT. This gives the protein CASGGLGFRHTEAFF.

In this sample, this clonotype turned up a few times. The gene calls are TRBV7-2 and TRBJ1-3; TRBD1 aligns across 8 bases. Germline loops: CDR1 SGHTA, CDR2 FQGNSA. Trimming removed 5 bases from V and 4 bases from J; junction bases left unmatched: 7. The CDR3 covers 15 residues. The CDR3 protein is CASSPGTGWGNTIYF. The CDR3 DNA is TGTGCCAGCAGCCCAGGGACAGGCTGGGGAAACACCATATATTTT. The whole variable domain, remainder taken from reference TRBV7-2 and TRBJ1-3, is GAGVSQSPSNKVTEKGKDVELRCDPISGHTALYWYRQSLGQGLEFLIYFQGNSAPDKSGLPSDRFSAERTGGSVSTLTIQRTQQEDSAVYLCASSPGTGWGNTIYFGEGSWLTVV.